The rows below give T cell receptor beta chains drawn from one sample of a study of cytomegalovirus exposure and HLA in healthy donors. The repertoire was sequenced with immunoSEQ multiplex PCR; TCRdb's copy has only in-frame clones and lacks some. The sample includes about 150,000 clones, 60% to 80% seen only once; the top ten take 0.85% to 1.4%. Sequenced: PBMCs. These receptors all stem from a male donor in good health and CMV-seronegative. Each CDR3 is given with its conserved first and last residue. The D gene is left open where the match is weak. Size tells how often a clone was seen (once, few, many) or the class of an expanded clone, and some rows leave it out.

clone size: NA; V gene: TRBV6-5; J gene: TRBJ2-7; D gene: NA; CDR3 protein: CASSYSNLGAEQYF; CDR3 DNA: TGTGCCAGCAGTTACTCGAACCTGGGGGCCGAGCAGTACTTC
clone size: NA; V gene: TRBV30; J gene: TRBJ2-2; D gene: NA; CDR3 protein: CARSVGQVTGELFF; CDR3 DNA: TGTGCCCGGAGTGTAGGTCAGGTGACCGGGGAGCTGTTTTTT
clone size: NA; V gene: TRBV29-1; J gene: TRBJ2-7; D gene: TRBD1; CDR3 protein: CSVRTGRSYEQYF; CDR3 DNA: TGCAGCGTAAGGACAGGGCGCTCCTACGAGCAGTACTTC
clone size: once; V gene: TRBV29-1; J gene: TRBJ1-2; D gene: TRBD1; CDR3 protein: CSAGQGVHGYTF; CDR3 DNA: TGCAGCGCGGGACAGGGGGTTCATGGCTACACCTTC
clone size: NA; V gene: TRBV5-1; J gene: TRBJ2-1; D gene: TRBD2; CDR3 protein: CASSLAAGGLNEQFF; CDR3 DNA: TGCGCCAGCAGCTTGGCGGCGGGGGGGCTGAATGAGCAGTTCTTC
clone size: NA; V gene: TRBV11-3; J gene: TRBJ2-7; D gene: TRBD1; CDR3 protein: CASSLGRQGTYEQYF; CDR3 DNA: TGTGCCAGCAGCTTAGGAAGACAGGGGACCTACGAGCAGTACTTC
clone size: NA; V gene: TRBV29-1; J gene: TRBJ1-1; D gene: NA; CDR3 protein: CSVNNEPGTEAFF; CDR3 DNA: TGCAGCGTTAATAATGAACCGGGGACTGAAGCTTTCTTT
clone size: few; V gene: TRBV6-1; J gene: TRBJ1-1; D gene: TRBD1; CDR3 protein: CASCLGQRFTEAFF; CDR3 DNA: TGTGCCAGCTGTCTGGGACAGCGGTTCACTGAAGCTTTCTTT
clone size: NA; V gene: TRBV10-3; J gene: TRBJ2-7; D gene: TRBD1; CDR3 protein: CAISESDRGVEQYF; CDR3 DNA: TGTGCCATCAGTGAGTCCGACAGGGGGGTCGAGCAGTACTTC
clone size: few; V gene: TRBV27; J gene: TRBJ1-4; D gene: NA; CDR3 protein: CASSRVRQGAEKLFF; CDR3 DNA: TGTGCCAGCAGTAGAGTTCGGCAGGGTGCTGAAAAACTGTTTTTT
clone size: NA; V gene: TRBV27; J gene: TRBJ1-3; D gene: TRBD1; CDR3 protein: CASRVTGGKSSGNTIYF; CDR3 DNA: TGTGCCAGCAGAGTAACAGGGGGTAAAAGCTCTGGAAACACCATATATTTT
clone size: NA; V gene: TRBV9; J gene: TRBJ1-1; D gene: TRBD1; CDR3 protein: CASSVGTATEAFF; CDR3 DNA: TGTGCCAGCAGCGTCGGGACAGCCACTGAAGCTTTCTTT
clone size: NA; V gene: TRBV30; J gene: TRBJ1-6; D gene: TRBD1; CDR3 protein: CAWSVRGVANSPLHF; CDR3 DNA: TGTGCCTGGAGTGTCAGGGGGGTGGCAAATTCACCCCTCCACTTT
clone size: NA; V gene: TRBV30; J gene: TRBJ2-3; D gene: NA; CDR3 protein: CALRGPSTDTQYF; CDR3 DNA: TGTGCCCTGCGGGGCCCTAGCACAGATACGCAGTATTTT
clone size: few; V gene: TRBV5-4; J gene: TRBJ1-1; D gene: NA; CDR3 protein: CASRLGRGGNTEAFF; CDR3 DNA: TGTGCCAGCAGACTGGGGAGGGGAGGAAACACTGAAGCTTTCTTT
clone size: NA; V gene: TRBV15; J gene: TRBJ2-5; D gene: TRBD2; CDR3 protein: CATSSRGVQETQYF; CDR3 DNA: TGTGCCACCAGCTCTCGGGGGGTCCAAGAGACCCAGTACTTC
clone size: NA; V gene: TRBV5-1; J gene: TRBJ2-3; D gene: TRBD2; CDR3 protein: CASSSRTSADTQYF; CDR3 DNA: TGCGCCAGCAGCTCGCGGACTAGCGCGGATACGCAGTATTTT
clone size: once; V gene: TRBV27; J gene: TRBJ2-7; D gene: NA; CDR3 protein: CASGSVNSPYEQYF; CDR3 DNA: TGTGCCTCAGGGTCGGTGAACAGTCCCTACGAGCAGTACTTC
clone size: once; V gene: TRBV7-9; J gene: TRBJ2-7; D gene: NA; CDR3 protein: CASSLAGRSPPLEQYF; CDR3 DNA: TGTGCCAGCAGCTTAGCGGGGAGGAGCCCCCCCCTCGAGCAGTACTTC
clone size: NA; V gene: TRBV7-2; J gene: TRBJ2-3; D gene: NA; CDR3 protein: CASSPYGDTQYF; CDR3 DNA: TGTGCCAGCAGCCCCTACGGGGATACGCAGTATTTT
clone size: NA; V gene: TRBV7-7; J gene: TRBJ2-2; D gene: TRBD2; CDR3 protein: CASSSTSGGYSGELFF; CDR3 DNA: TGTGCTAGCAGCTCGACTAGCGGGGGGTATTCCGGGGAGCTGTTTTTT
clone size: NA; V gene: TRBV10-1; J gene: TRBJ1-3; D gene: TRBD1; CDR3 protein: CASSTGGIGNTIYF; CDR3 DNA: TGCGCCAGCAGTACAGGGGGAATTGGAAACACCATATATTTT
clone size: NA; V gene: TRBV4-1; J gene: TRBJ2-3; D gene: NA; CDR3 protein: CASSRQPTDTQYF; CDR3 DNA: TGCGCCAGCAGTCGACAGCCCACAGATACGCAGTATTTT
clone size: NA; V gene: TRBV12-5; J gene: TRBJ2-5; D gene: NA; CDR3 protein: CASGLQLAPGEETQYF; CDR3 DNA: TGTGCTAGTGGTTTACAACTAGCCCCCGGTGAAGAGACCCAGTACTTC
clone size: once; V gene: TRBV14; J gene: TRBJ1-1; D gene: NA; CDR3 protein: CASSQVYTMNTEAFF; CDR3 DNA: TGTGCCAGCAGCCAGGTTTACACCATGAACACTGAAGCTTTCTTT
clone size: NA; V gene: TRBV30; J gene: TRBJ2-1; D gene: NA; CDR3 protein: CAWSGLQPSNNEQFF; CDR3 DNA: TGTGCCTGGAGTGGTCTACAGCCATCCAACAATGAGCAGTTCTTC
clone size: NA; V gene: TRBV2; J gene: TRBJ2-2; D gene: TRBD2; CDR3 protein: CASSESGGRPTGELFF; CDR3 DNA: TGTGCCAGCAGTGAAAGCGGGGGGCGGCCTACCGGGGAGCTGTTTTTT
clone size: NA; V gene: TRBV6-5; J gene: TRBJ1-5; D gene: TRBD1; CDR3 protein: CASSYSNRGYNQPQHF; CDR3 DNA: TGTGCCAGCAGTTACTCGAACAGGGGATACAATCAGCCCCAGCATTTT
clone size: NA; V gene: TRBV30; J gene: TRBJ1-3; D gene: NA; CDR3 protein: CAWSSGLGGNTIYF; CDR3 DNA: TGTGCCTGGAGTTCGGGACTGGGAGGAAACACCATATATTTT
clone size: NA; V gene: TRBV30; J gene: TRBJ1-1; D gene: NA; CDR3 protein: CAWSVLGGTEAFF; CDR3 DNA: TGTGCCTGGAGTGTACTGGGAGGCACTGAAGCTTTCTTT
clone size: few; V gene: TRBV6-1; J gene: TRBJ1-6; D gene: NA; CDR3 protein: CASSLEGNSPLHF; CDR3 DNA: TGTGCCAGCAGCTTGGAGGGGAATTCACCCCTCCACTTT
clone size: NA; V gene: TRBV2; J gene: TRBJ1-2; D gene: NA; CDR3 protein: CASSDRVDYGYTF; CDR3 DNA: TGTGCCAGCAGTGACAGGGTGGACTATGGCTACACCTTC
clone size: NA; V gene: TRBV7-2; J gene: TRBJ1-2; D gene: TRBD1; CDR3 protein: CASSLKTGANYGYTF; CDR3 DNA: TGTGCCAGCAGCTTAAAGACAGGGGCTAACTATGGCTACACCTTC
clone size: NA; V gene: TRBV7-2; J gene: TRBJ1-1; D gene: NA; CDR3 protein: CASSLAGLMNTEAFF; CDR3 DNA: TGTGCCAGCAGCTTAGCGGGACTGATGAACACTGAAGCTTTCTTT
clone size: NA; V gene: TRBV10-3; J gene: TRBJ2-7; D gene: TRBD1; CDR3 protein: CAIRSGQGDHEQYF; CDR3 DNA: TGTGCCATCAGATCGGGACAGGGTGACCACGAGCAGTACTTC
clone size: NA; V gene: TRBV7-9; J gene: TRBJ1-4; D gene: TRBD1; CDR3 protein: CASSLTRLGQGINEKLFF; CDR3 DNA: TGTGCCAGCAGCTTGACCCGACTCGGACAGGGGATCAATGAAAAACTGTTTTTT
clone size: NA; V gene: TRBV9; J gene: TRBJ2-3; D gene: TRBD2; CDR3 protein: CASSKLAGQSTDTQYF; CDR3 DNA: TGTGCCAGCAGCAAACTAGCGGGGCAAAGCACAGATACGCAGTATTTT
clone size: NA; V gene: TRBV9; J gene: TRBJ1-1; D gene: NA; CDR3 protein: CASSVVYGSEAFF; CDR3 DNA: TGTGCCAGCAGCGTAGTATATGGTTCTGAGGCTTTCTTT
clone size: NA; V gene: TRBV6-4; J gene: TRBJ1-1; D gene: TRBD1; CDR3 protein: CASRADRVAEAFF; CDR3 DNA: TGTGCCAGCAGGGCGGACAGGGTGGCTGAAGCTTTCTTT
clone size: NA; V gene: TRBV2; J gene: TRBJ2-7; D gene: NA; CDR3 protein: CAGGAGSYEQYF; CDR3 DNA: TGTGCCGGGGGGGCAGGCTCCTACGAGCAGTACTTC
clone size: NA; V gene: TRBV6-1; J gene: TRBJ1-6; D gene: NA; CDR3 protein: CASSEAQGPYNSPLHF; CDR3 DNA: TGTGCCAGCAGTGAAGCCCAGGGTCCCTATAATTCACCCCTCCACTTT
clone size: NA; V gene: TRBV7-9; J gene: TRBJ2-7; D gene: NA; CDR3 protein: CASSLRESTYEQYF; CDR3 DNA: TGTGCCAGCAGCTTACGCGAATCGACCTACGAGCAGTACTTC
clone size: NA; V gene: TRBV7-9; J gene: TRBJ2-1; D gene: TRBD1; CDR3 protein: CASSADRHNNEQFF; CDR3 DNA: TGTGCCAGCAGCGCGGACAGGCACAACAATGAGCAGTTCTTC
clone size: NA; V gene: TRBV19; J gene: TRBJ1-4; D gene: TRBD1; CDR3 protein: CASTPGTGDNEKLFF; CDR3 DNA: TGTGCCAGTACGCCCGGGACAGGGGATAATGAAAAACTGTTTTTT
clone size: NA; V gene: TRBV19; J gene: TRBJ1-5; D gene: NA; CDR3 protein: CASSFSRGSFGPQHF; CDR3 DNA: TGTGCCAGTAGTTTTTCGCGGGGCTCGTTCGGGCCCCAGCATTTT
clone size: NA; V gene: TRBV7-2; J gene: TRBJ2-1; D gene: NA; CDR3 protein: CASSQAQGHNEQFF; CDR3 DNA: TGTGCCAGCAGCCAGGCACAGGGACACAATGAGCAGTTCTTC
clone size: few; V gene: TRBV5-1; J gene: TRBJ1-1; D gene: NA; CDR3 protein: CASSRYGPAGNTEAFF; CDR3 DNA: TGCGCCAGCAGCCGCTATGGGCCGGCAGGTAACACTGAAGCTTTCTTT
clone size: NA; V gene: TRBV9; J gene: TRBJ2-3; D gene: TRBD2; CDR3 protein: CASSVGNSGATDTQYF; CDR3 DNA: TGTGCCAGCAGCGTAGGTAATAGCGGGGCCACAGATACGCAGTATTTT
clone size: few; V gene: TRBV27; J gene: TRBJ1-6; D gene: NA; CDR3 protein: CASSVGGSLHF; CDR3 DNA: TGTGCCAGCAGCGTCGGGGGTTCCCTCCACTTT
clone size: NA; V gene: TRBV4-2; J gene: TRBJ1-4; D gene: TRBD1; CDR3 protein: CASSQESGGMGKLFF; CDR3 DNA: TGTGCCAGCAGCCAAGAGTCAGGGGGGATGGGAAAACTGTTTTTT
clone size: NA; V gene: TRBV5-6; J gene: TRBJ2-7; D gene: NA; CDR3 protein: CASSLTGHPYEQYF; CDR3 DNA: TGTGCCAGCAGCTTGACGGGACACCCCTACGAGCAGTACTTC